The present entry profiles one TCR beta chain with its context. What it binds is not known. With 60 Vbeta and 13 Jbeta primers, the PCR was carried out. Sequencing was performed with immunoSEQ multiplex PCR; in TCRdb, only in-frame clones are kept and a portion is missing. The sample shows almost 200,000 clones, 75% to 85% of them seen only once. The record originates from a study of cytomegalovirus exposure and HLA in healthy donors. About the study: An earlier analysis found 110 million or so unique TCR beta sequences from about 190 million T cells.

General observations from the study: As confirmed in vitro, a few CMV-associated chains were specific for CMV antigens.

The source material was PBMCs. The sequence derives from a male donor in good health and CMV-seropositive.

This chain's CDR3 is CASDIDRAGANVLTF. For the CDR3, the DNA is TGTGCCAGCGACATAGACAGGGCTGGGGCCAACGTCCTGACTTTC. V is TRBV28 and J is TRBJ2-6, with 7 bases matching TRBD1. Losses at the gene ends were 8 bases for V and 2 bases for J; bases not matched to a gene: 6. CDR1 and CDR2 from the germline V gene are MDHEN and SYDVKM. There are 15 residues in the CDR3.